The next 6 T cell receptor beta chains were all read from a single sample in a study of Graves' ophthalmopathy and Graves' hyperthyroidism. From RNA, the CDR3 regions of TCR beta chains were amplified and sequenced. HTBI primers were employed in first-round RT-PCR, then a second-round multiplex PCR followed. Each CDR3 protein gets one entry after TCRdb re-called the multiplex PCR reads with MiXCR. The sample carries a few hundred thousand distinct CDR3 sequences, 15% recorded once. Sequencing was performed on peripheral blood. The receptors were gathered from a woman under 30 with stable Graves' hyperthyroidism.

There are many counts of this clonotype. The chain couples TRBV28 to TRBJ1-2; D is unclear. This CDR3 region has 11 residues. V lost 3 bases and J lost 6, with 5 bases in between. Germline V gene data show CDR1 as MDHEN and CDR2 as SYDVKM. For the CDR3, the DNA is TGTGCCAGCAGTTTGTGGGATGGCTACACCTTC. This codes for CASSLWDGYTF.

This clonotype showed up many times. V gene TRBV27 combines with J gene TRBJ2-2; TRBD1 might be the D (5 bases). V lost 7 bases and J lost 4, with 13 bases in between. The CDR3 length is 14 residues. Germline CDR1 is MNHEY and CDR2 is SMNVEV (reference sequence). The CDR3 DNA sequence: TGTGCCAGCACAAATGGGGCAGGCACCGGGGAGCTGTTTTTT. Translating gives CASTNGAGTGELFF.

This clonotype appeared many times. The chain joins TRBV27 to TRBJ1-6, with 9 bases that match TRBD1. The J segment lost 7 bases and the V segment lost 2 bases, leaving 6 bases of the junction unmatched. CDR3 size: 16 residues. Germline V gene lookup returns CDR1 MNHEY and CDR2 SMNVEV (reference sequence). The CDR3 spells CASSLGTGFRNSPLHF. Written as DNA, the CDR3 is TGTGCCAGCAGTTTAGGGACAGGGTTTAGGAATTCACCCCTCCACTTT.

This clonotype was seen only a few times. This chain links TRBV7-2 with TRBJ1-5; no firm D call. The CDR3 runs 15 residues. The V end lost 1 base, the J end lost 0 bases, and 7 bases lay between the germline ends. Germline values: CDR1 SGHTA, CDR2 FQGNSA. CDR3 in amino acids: CASSLVSVSNQPQHF. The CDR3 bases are TGTGCCAGCAGCTTAGTCTCGGTTAGCAATCAGCCCCAGCATTTT.

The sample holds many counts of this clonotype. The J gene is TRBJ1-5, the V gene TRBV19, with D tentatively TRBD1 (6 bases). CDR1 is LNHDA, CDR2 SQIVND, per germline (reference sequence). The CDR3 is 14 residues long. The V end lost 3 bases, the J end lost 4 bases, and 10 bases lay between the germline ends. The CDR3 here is CASSILGTNQPQHF. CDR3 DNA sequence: TGTGCCAGTAGTATTTTGGGGACAAATCAGCCCCAGCATTTT.

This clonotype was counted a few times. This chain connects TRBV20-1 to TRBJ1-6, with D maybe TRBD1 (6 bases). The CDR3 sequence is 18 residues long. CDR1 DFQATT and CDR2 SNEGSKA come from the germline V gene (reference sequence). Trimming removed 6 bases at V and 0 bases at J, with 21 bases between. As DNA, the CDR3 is TGCAGTGCCAGCAGGGGACGGGCGGCGGGCTCCTATAATTCACCCCTCCACTTT. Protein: CSASRGRAAGSYNSPLHF.